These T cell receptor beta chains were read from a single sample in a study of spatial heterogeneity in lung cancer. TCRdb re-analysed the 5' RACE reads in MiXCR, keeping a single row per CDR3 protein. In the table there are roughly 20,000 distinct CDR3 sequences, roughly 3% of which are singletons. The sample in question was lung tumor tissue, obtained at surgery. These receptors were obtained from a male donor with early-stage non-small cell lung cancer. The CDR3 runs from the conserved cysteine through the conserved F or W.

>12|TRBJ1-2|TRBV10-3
CATGDGNYGYTF
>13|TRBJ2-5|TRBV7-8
CASSLAGGETQYF
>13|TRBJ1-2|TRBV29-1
CSVRPGRGYGYTF
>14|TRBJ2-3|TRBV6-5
CASRRGLFTDTQYF
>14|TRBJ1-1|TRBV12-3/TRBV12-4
CASSFGSWNTEAFF
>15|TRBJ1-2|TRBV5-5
CASSDWRSGDYGYTF
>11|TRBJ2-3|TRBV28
CASSFTDTQYF
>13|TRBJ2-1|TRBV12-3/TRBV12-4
CASSLLAENEQFF
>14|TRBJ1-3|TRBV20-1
CSASSADSGNTIYF
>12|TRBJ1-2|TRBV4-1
CASSQGQRGYTF
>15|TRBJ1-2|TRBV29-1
CSVERSPQGAGGYTF
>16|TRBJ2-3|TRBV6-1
CASSYRSGAAGDTQYF
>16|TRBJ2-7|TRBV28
CASSPGLAGLRYEQYF
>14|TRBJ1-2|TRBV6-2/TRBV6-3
CASSKNRGIDGYTF
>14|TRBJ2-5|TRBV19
CASSTQGGQETQYF
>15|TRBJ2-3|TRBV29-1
CSVEVAGSRTDTQYF
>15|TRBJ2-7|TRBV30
CAWIRTGTGAYEQYF
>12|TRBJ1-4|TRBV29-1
CSVRAGVEKLFF
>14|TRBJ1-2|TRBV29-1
CSVGSEGPYYGYTF
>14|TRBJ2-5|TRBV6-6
CASSDRGSGRAQYF
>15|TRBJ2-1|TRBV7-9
CASSLGLAVYNEQFF
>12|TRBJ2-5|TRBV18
CASSSSTETQYF
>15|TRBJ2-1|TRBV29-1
CSVKLAGGPRNEQFF
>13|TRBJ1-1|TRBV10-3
CAIAAAMNTEAFF
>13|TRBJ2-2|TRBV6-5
CASGRANTGELFF
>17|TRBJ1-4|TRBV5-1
CASSRNEPGRGNEKLFF
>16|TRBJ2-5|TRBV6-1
CASSEAADYRQETQYF
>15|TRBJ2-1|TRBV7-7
CASSPSAGGYNEQFF
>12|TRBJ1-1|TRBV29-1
CSVAPANTEAFF
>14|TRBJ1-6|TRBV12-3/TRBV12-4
CASSFGSENSPLHF
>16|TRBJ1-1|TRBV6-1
CASSARASVGATEAFF
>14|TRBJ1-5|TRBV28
CASSFVGSNQPQHF
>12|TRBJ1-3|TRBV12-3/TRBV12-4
CASSLGLNTIYF
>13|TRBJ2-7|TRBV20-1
CSAGTSGRTEQYF
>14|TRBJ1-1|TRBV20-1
CSAAQGGGNTEAFF
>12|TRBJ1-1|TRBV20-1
CSAREGASEAFF